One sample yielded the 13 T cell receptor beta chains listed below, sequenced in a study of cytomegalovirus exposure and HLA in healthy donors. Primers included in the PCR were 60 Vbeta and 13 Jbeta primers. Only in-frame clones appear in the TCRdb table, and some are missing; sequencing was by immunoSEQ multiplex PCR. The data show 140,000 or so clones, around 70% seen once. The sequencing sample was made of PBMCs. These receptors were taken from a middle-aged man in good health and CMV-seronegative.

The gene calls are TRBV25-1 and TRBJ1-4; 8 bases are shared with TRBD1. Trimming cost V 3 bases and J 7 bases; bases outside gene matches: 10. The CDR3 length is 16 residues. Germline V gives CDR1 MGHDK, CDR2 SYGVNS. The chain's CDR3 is CASSEVAGTGGEKLFF. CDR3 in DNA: TGTGCCAGCAGTGAGGTCGCCGGGACAGGTGGTGAAAAACTGTTTTTT.

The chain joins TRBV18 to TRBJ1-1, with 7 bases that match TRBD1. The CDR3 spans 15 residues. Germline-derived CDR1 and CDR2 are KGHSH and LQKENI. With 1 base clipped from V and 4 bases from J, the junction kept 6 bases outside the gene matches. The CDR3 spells CASSPQPGGSTEAFF. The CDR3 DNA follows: TGTGCCAGCTCACCACAGCCAGGGGGAAGCACTGAAGCTTTCTTT.

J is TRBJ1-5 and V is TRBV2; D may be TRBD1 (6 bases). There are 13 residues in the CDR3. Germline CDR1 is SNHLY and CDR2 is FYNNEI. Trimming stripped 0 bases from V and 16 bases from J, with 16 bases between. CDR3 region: CASSEAWGQPRHF. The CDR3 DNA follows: TGTGCCAGCAGTGAAGCATGGGGGCAGCCTCGACATTTT.

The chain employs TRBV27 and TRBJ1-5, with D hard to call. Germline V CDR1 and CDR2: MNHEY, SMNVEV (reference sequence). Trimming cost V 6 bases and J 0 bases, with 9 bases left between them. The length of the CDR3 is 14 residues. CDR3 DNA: TGTGCCAGCAGGCCCGGGGTTAGCAATCAGCCCCAGCATTTT. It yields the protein CASRPGVSNQPQHF.

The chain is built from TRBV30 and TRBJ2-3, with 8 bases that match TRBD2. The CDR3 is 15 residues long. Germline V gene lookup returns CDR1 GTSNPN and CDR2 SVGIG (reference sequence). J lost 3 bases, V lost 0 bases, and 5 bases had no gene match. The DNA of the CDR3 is TGTGCCTGGAGTGTAATAGCGGGAATAACAGATACGCAGTATTTT. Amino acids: CAWSVIAGITDTQYF.

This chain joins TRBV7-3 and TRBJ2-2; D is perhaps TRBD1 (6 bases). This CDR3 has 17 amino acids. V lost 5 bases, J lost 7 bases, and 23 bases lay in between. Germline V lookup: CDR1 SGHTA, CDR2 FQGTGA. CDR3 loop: CASSPQPGHVGNGELFF. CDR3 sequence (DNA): TGTGCCAGCAGCCCACAGCCGGGACATGTGGGTAACGGGGAGCTGTTTTTT.

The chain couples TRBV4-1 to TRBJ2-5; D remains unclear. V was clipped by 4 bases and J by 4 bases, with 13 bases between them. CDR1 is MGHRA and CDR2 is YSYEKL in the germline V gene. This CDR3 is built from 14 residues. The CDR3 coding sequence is TGCGCCAGCAGCCCCCTTTACAGAGTAGAGACCCAGTACTTC. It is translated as CASSPLYRVETQYF.

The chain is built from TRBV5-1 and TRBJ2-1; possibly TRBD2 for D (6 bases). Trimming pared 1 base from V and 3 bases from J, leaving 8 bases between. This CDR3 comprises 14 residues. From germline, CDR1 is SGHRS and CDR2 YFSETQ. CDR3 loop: CASSLSGDYNEQFF. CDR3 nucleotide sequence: TGCGCCAGCAGCTTGTCGGGGGACTACAATGAGCAGTTCTTC. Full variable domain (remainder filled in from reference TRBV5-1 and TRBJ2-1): KAGVTQTPRYLIKTRGQQVTLSCSPISGHRSVSWYQQTPGQGLQFLFEYFSETQRNKGNFPGRFSGRQFSNSRSEMNVSTLELGDSALYLCASSLSGDYNEQFFGPGTRLTVL.

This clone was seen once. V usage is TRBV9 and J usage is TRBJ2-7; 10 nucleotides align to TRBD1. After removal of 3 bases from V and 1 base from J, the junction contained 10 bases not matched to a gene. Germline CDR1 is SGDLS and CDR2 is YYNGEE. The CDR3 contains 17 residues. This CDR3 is CASSDGTGATVSYEQYF. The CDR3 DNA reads TGTGCCAGCAGCGATGGGACAGGGGCGACAGTATCCTACGAGCAGTACTTC.

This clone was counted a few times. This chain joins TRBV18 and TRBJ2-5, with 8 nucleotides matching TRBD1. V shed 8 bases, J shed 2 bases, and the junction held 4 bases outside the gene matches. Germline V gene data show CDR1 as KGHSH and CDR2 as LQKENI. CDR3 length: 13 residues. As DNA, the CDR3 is TGTGCCAGCACCCGGGACAGGCAAGAGACCCAGTACTTC. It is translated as CASTRDRQETQYF.

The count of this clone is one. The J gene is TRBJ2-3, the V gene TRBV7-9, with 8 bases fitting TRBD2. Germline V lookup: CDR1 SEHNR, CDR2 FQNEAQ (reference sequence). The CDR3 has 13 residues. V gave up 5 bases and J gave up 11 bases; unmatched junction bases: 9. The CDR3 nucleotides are TGTGCCAGCAGCAAACCGGGACTAGTGGTGCAGTATTTT. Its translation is CASSKPGLVVQYF.

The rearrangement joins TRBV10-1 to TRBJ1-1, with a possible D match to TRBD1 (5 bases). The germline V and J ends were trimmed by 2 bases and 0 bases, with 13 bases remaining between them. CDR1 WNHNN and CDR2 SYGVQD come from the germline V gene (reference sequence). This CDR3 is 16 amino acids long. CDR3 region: CASSEGISGMNTEAFF. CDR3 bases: TGCGCCAGCAGTGAGGGAATCTCAGGGATGAACACTGAAGCTTTCTTT.

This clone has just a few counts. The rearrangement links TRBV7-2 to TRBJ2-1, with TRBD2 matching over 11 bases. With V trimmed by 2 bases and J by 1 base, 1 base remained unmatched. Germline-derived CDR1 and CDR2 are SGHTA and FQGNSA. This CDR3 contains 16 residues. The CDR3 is CASSLTSGGSYNEQFF. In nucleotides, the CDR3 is TGTGCCAGCAGCTTAACTAGCGGGGGTTCCTACAATGAGCAGTTCTTC.